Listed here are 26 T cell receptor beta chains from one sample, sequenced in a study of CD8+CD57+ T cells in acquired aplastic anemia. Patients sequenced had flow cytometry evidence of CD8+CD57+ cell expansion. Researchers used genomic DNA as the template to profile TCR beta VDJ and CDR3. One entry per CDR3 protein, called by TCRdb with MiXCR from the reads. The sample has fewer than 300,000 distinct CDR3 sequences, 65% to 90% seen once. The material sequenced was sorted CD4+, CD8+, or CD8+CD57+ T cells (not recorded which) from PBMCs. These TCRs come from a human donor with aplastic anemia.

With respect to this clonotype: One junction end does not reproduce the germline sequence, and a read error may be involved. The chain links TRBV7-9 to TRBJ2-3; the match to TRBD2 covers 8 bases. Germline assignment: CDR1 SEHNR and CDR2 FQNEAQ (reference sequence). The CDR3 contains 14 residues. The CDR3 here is CASSFAGGRGREDF. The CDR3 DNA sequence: TGTGCCAGCAGCTTTGCGGGAGGTCGCGGTAGGGAGGATTTT.

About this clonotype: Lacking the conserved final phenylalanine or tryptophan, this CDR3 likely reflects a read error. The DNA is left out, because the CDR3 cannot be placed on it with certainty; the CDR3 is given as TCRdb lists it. Here the CDR3 reads CASSVGGQCTDTL. This sequence joins TRBV9 and TRBJ1-6. Including both end residues, the CDR3 is 13 amino acids long. CDR1 SGDLS and CDR2 YYNGEE come from the germline V gene.

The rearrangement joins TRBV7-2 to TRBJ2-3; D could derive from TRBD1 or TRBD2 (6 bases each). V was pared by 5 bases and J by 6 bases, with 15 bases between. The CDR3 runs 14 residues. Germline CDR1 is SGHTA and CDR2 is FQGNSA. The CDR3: CASSRRGDPDTQYF. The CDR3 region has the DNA TGTGCCAGCAGCCGGAGGGGGGATCCCGATACGCAGTATTTT.

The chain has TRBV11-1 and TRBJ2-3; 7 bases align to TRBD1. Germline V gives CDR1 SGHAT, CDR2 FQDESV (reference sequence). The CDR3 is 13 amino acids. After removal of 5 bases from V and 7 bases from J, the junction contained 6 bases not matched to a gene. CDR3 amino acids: CASSGQVSHTQYF. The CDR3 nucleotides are TGTGCCAGCAGCGGACAGGTATCCCATACGCAGTATTTT.

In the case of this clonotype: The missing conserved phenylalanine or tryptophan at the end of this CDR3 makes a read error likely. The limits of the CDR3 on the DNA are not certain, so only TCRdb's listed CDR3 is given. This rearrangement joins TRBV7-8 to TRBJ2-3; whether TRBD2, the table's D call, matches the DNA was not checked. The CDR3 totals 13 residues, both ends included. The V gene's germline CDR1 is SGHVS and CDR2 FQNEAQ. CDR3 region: CASGLAGGPTTQY.

The DNA for the CDR3 is TGTGCCAGCAGGTTGGGGAGGAACGGGCTCGTATATGGCTACACCTTC. Its protein product is CASRLGRNGLVYGYTF. The V gene is TRBV2, the J gene TRBJ1-2; D gene unclear. The CDR3 loop spans 16 amino acids. Germline CDR1 SNHLY, CDR2 FYNNEI. V was trimmed by 6 bases and J by 5 bases, leaving 22 bases between them. The whole variable domain, filled in from reference TRBV2 and TRBJ1-2, reads EPEVTQTPSHQVTQMGQEVILRCVPISNHLYFYWYRQILGQKVEFLVSFYNNEISEKSEIFDDQFSVERPDGSNFTLKIRSTKLEDSAMYFCASRLGRNGLVYGYTFGSGTRLTVV.

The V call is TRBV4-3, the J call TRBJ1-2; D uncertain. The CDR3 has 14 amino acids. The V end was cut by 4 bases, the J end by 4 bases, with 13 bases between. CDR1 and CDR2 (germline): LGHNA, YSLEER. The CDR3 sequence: CASSPRETLYGYTF. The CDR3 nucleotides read TGCGCCAGCAGCCCACGAGAGACCCTCTATGGCTACACCTTC.

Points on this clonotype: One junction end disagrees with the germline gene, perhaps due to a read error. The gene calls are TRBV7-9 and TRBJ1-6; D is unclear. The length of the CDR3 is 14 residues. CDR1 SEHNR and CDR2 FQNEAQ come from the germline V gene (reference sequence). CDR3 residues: CASSLQTYDSPLHF. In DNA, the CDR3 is TGTGCCAGCAGCTTGCAAACCTATGATTCGCCCCTCCACTTT.

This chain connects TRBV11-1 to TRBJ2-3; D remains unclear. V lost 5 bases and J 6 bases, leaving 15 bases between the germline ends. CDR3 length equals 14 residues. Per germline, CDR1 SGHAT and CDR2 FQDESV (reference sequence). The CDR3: CASSQATYSDTQYF. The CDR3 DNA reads TGTGCCAGCAGCCAGGCTACTTATTCCGATACGCAGTATTTT.

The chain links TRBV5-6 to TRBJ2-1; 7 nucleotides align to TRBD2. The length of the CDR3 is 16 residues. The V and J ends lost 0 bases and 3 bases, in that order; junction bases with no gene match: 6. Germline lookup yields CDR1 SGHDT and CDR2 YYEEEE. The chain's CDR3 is CASSLGEGSGYNEQFF. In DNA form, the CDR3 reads TGTGCCAGCAGCTTGGGGGAGGGTAGCGGCTACAATGAGCAGTTCTTC.

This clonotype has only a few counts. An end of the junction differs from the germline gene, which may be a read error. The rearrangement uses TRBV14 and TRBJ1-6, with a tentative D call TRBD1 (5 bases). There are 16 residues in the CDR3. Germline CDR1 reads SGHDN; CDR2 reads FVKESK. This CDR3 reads CASSQGEGGYNSPLHF. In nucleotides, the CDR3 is TGTGCCAGCAGCCAGGGGGAGGGCGGCTATAATTCGCCCCTCCACTTT.

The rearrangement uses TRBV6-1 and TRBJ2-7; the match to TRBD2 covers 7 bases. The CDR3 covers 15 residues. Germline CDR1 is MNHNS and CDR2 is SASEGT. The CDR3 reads CASQGLAGDSEEQFV. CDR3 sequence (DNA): TGTGCCAGCCAGGGACTGGCGGGAGATTCAGAGGAGCAGTTCGTC.

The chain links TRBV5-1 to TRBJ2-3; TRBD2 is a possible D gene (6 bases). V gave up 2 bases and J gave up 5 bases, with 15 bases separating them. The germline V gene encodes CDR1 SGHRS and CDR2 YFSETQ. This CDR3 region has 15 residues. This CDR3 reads CASSFGGGGIDTQYF. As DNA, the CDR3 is TGCGCCAGCAGCTTCGGCGGAGGCGGGATAGATACGCAGTATTTT.

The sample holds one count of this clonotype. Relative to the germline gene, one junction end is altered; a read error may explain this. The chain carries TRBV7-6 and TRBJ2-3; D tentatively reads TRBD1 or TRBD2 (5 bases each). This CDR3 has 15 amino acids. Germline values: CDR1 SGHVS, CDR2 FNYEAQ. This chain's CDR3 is CASSFGTGLTPPHYF. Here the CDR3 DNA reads TGTGCCAGCAGCTTTGGTACGGGGCTAACACCCCCGCACTATTTT.

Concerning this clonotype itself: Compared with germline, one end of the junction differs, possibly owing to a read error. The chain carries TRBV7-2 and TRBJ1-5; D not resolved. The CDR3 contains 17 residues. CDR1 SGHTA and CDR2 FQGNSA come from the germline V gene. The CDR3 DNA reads TGCGCCAGCAGCCTGCTTGTGGTACCATCTAGCAATCAGCCCCAGCATTTT. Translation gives CASSLLVVPSSNQPQHF. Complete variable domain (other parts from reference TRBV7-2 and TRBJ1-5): GAGVSQSPSNKVTEKGKDVELRCDPISGHTALYWYRQSLGQGLEFLIYFQGNSAPDKSGLPSDRFSAERTGGSVSTLTIQRTQQEDSAVYLCASSLLVVPSSNQPQHFGDGTRLSIL.

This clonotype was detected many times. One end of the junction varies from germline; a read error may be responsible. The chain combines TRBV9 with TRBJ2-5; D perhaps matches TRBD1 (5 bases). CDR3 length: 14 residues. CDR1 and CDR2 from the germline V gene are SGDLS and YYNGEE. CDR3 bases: TGTGCCAGCAGCGGCGACAGCGCCTCCTATAATTCACACTTC. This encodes CASSGDSASYNSHF.

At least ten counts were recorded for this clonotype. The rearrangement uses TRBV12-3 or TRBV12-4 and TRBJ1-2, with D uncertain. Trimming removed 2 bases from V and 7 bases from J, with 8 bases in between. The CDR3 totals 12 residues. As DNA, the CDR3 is TGTGCCAGCAGTTTAAGTGGTGGTGGCTACACCTTC. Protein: CASSLSGGGYTF.

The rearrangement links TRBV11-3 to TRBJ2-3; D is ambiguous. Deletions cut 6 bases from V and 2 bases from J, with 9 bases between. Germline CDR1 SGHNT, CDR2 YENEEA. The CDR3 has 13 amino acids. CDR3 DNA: TGTGCCAGCAGGGACGATCTCACAGATACGCAGTATTTT. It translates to CASRDDLTDTQYF.

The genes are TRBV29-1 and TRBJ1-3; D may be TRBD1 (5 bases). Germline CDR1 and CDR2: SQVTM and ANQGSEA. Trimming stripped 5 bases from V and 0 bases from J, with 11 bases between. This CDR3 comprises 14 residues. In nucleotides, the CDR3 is TGCAGCGTTCCAGACAGCACCTCTGGAAACACCATATATTTT. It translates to CSVPDSTSGNTIYF. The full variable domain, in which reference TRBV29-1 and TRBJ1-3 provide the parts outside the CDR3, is SAVISQKPSRDICQRGTSLTIQCQVDSQVTMMFWYRQQPGQSLTLIATANQGSEATYESGFVIDKFPISRPNLTFSTLTVSNMSPEDSSIYLCSVPDSTSGNTIYFGEGSWLTVV.

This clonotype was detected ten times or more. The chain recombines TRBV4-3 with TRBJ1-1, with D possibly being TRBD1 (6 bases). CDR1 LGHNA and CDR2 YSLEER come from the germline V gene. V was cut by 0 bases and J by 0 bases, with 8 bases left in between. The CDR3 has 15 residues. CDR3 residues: CASSQDWGLNTEAFF. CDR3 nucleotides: TGCGCCAGCAGCCAAGATTGGGGGCTGAACACTGAAGCTTTCTTT.

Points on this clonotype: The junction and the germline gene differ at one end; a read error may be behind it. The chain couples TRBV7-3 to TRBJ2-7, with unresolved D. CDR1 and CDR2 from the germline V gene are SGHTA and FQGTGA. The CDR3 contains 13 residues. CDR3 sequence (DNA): TGTGCCAGCACAATGGCGGCCAACGCCGTGCAACACTTC. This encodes CASTMAANAVQHF.

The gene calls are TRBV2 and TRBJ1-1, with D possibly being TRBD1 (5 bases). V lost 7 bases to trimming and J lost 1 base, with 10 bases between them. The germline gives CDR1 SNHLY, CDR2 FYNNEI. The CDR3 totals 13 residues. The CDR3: CASNAGGNTEAFF. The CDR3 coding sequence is TGTGCCAGCAACGCCGGGGGGAACACTGAAGCTTTCTTT. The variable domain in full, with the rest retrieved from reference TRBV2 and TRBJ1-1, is EPEVTQTPSHQVTQMGQEVILRCVPISNHLYFYWYRQILGQKVEFLVSFYNNEISEKSEIFDDQFSVERPDGSNFTLKIRSTKLEDSAMYFCASNAGGNTEAFFGQGTRLTVV.

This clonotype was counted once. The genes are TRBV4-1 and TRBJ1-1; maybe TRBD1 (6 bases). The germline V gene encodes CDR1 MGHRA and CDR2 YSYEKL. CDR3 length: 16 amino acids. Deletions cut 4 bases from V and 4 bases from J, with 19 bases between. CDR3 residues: CASSPEGQRVSTEAFF. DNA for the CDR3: TGCGCCAGCAGCCCGGAAGGACAGCGGGTTTCCACTGAAGCTTTCTTT.

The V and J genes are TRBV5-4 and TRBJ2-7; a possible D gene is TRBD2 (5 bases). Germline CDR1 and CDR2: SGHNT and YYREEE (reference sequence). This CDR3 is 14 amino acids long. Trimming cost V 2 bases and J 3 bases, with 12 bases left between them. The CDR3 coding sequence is TGTGCCAGCAGCTTTGCGAGCGGTAACTACGAGCAGTACTTC. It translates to CASSFASGNYEQYF.

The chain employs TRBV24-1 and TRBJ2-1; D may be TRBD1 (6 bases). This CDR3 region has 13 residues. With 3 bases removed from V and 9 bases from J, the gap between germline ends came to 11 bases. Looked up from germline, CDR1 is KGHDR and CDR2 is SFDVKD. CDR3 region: CATSDGGTGEQFF. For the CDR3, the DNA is TGTGCCACCAGTGATGGGGGCACCGGTGAGCAGTTCTTC.

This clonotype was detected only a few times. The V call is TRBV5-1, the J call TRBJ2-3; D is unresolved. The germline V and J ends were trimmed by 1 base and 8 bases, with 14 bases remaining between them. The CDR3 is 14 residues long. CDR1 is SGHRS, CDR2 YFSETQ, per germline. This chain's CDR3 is CASSLHSIRTTQYF. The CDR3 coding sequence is TGCGCCAGCAGCTTGCATTCAATCAGGACTACGCAGTATTTT.